The rows below give T cell receptor beta chains drawn from one sample of a study of blood T cell repertoires in COVID-19. Generated by immunoSEQ multiplex PCR, the TCRdb table keeps only in-frame clones and is missing some. The table lists over 65,000 clones, 90% of them singletons. The sequencing input was peripheral blood. These receptors were taken from a human donor in a cohort sampled during active COVID-19. CDR3s include the opening cysteine and the closing phenylalanine or tryptophan. A D gene is named only where the DNA matches it firmly. A clone size is listed for some rows: how often the clone was seen (once, few, many), or a class if it is expanded.

V gene	J gene	D gene	clone size	CDR3 DNA	CDR3 protein
TRBV4-2	TRBJ2-7	TRBD1	.	TGTGCCAGCAGCCAAGAGGCCGGACAGGGATCCTACGAGCAGTACTTC	CASSQEAGQGSYEQYF
TRBV10-2	TRBJ2-2	TRBD2	.	TGCGCCAGCGGACTAGCGGGAGATAGTTGGGAGCTGTTTTTT	CASGLAGDSWELFF
TRBV27	TRBJ2-7	TRBD1	.	TGTGCCAGCAGTTTACTAGGACAGGGCTACGAGCAGTACTTC	CASSLLGQGYEQYF
TRBV4-1	TRBJ2-5	.	.	TGCGCCAGCAGCCAACGATTCCCCCCCGGGCAGGGGCACCAAGAGACCCAGTACTTC	CASSQRFPPGQGHQETQYF
TRBV3-1/TRBV3-2	TRBJ2-5	.	.	TGTGCCAGCAGCCAAAGTCGCTTCTCGGCGCGGCAAGAGACCCAGTACTTC	CASSQSRFSARQETQYF
TRBV2	TRBJ2-7	.	.	TGTGCCAGCAGTGCACTAGCAGACAACTACGAGCAGTACTTC	CASSALADNYEQYF
TRBV9	TRBJ2-3	TRBD2	.	TGTGCCAGCAGCCCAATTGGGACTAGCGTGGGGGATACGCAGTATTTT	CASSPIGTSVGDTQYF
TRBV10-3	TRBJ1-1	.	.	TGTGCCACGGGGGAGACAGTTCGGGCTTTCTTT	CATGETVRAFF
TRBV9	TRBJ2-2	.	.	TGTGCCAGCAGCGTAGGTGATTCAGGTTACACCGGGGAGCTGTTTTTT	CASSVGDSGYTGELFF
TRBV5-1	TRBJ2-5	.	.	TGCGCCAGCAGCTTGGGAGTCCAGGCCAGGGTAGGAGAGACCCAGTACTTC	CASSLGVQARVGETQYF
TRBV6-2/TRBV6-3	TRBJ1-3	.	.	TGTGCCAGCAGTTATTTATTCGAGACCCGGACAGTCTCTGGAAACACCATATATTTT	CASSYLFETRTVSGNTIYF
TRBV27	TRBJ2-3	.	.	TGTGCCAGCAGTCCTCGGAGGGGCAGCACAGATACGCAGTATTTT	CASSPRRGSTDTQYF
TRBV7-3	TRBJ2-2	TRBD2	.	TGTGCCAGCAGCTTTAGCGGGATAGGTACCGGGGAGCTGTTTTTT	CASSFSGIGTGELFF
TRBV14	TRBJ2-1	.	.	TGTGCCAGCAGCCGACTAGACAGCTCCTACAATGAGCAGTTCTTC	CASSRLDSSYNEQFF
TRBV5-1	TRBJ2-7	TRBD1	.	TGCGCCAGCAGCGCTGGACAGGGGCCCTACGAGCAGTACTTC	CASSAGQGPYEQYF
TRBV9	TRBJ2-7	.	.	TGTGCCAGCAGCGTAGCCCAGGGTCCACGCTACGAGCAGTACTTC	CASSVAQGPRYEQYF
TRBV4-1	TRBJ1-3	.	.	TGCGCCAGCAGCCAAGAGTTTGAGGGGGACTCTGGAAACACCATATATTTT	CASSQEFEGDSGNTIYF
TRBV13	TRBJ1-2	.	large	TGTGCCAGCAGCGACGGAGGAGGTGGCTATGGCTACACCTTC	CASSDGGGGYGYTF
TRBV12-3/TRBV12-4	TRBJ1-1	.	.	TGTGCCAGCAGAACCGGGGGAACTGAAGCTTTCTTT	CASRTGGTEAFF
TRBV5-1	TRBJ2-7	TRBD1	.	TGCGCCAGCAGCTTGGTGACAGGACAGGGAGCCTACGAGCAGTACTTC	CASSLVTGQGAYEQYF
TRBV9	TRBJ2-1	.	.	TGTGCCAGCAGCGTGCTCGACTCTCACTACAATGAGCAGTTCTTC	CASSVLDSHYNEQFF
TRBV19	TRBJ2-3	TRBD2	.	TGTGCCAGTAGTGATCGGGGGGGGACAGATACGCAGTATTTT	CASSDRGGTDTQYF
TRBV5-1	TRBJ1-1	.	.	TGCGCCAGCAGCTTGCCGACGGGAAACACTGAAGCTTTCTTT	CASSLPTGNTEAFF
TRBV10-3	TRBJ2-7	TRBD1	.	TGTGCCATCAGTGAGGAGCGGACAGGGACCTACGAGCAGTACTTC	CAISEERTGTYEQYF
TRBV15	TRBJ1-2	.	.	TGTGCCACCAGCAAATCTGAGGTTGGCTACACCTTC	CATSKSEVGYTF
TRBV5-1	TRBJ2-1	TRBD2	.	TGCGCCAGCAGCCCGGATAGCGGGGAATCCTACAATGAGCAGTTCTTC	CASSPDSGESYNEQFF
TRBV11-2	TRBJ2-3	.	.	TGTGCCAGCAGCTTAGGGACTCGTAGGGGGGGCGGAAAGGCGCAGTATTTT	CASSLGTRRGGGKAQYF
TRBV2	TRBJ2-3	TRBD1	.	TGTGCCAGCAGGGTAGGACAGGGGCCAGATACGCAGTATTTT	CASRVGQGPDTQYF
TRBV9	TRBJ2-5	TRBD2	.	TGTGCCAGCAGCGTAGCCGCACTAGCGCAAGAGACCCAGTACTTC	CASSVAALAQETQYF
TRBV11-2	TRBJ1-3	.	.	TGTGCCAGCAGCTTAGCAAGCCCTCATAGCTCTGGAAACACCATATATTTT	CASSLASPHSSGNTIYF
TRBV11-2	TRBJ2-1	.	.	TGTGCCAGCACTCCAGGGGCTAGCGGTTCGGCTGAGCAGTTCTTC	CASTPGASGSAEQFF
TRBV9	TRBJ1-6	.	.	TGTGCCAGCAGCGTCTCCTCCTATAATTCACCCCTCCACTTT	CASSVSSYNSPLHF
TRBV5-5	TRBJ2-2	.	.	TGTGCCAGCAGCGCCGGGACAAGCACCGGGGAGCTGTTTTTT	CASSAGTSTGELFF